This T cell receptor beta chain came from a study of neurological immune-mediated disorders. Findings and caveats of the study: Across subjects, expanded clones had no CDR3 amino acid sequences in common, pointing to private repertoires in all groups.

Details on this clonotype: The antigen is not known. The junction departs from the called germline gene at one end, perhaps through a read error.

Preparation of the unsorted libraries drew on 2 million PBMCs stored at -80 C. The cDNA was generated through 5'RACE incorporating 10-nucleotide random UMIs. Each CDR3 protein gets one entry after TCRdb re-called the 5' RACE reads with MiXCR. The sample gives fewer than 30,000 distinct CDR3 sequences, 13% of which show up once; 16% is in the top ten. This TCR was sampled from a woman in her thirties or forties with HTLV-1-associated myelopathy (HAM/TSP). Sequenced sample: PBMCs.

CDR3 protein: CASSLEGTGANVLIF. CDR3 bases: TGCGCCAGCAGCTTGGAGGGGACTGGGGCCAACGTCCTTATTTTC. The V call is TRBV5-1, the J call TRBJ2-6; D is possibly TRBD2 (6 bases). CDR3 length: 15 amino acids. Germline loops: CDR1 SGHRS, CDR2 YFSETQ.